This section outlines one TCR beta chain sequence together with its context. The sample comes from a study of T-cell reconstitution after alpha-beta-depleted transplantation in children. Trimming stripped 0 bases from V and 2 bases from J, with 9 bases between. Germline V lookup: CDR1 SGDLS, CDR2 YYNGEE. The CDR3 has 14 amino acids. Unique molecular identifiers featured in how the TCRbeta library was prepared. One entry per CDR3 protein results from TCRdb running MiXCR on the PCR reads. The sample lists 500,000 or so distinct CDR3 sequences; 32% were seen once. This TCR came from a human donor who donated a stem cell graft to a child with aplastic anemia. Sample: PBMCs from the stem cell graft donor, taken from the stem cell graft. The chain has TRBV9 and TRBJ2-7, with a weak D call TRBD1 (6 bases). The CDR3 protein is CASSVDKGAYEQYF. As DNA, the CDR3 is TGTGCCAGCAGCGTAGACAAGGGGGCCTACGAGCAGTACTTC.